Shown below are 24 T cell receptor beta chains from a single sample sequenced in a study of blood T cell repertoires in COVID-19. The data were produced by immunoSEQ multiplex PCR, yet TCRdb's version contains in-frame clones alone and is incomplete. In the table there are under 450,000 clones, approximately 89% of which are singletons. The sample consisted of peripheral blood. Every receptor here comes from a woman in her thirties or forties with COVID-19, enrolled during active disease.

V and J are TRBV6-6 and TRBJ1-5; D gene unclear. In germline, CDR1 is MNHNY, CDR2 SVGAGI (reference sequence). The CDR3 length is 13 residues. V dropped 10 bases and J dropped 4 bases, with 14 bases sitting between them. The CDR3 sequence is CATIQGGNQPQHF. The CDR3 DNA sequence: TGTGCCACCATACAAGGCGGGAATCAGCCCCAGCATTTT.

This clone came up a few times. The V gene is TRBV10-3, the J gene TRBJ2-1; 11 positions match TRBD2. V lost 7 bases to trimming and J lost 1 base; unmatched junction nucleotides: 6. Germline loops: CDR1 ENHRY, CDR2 SYGVKD. The CDR3 is made up of 16 amino acids. In DNA form, the CDR3 reads TGTGCCATCAACGGACTAGCGGGTGGGTCCTACAATGAGCAGTTCTTC. Its translation is CAINGLAGGSYNEQFF.

This chain connects TRBV27 to TRBJ1-4, with 8 bases that match TRBD1. The CDR3 is made up of 17 amino acids. CDR1 MNHEY and CDR2 SMNVEV come from the germline V gene (reference sequence). The trim removed 5 bases at V and 0 bases at J, leaving 8 bases unmatched. CDR3 loop: CASSPYRGAATNEKLFF. CDR3 DNA: TGTGCCAGCAGTCCCTACAGGGGGGCTGCAACTAATGAAAAACTGTTTTTT.

This clone was counted once. The chain recombines TRBV21-1 with TRBJ1-2; the D segment call TRBD1 is taken from the table without a DNA check. TRBV21-1 is a recognized pseudogene. This CDR3 has 15 amino acids. CDR3 sequence: CASSMRDRADYGYTF. The CDR3 DNA reads as TGTGCCAGCAGCATGCGAGACAGGGCGGACTATGGCTACACCTTC.

The rearrangement links TRBV27 to TRBJ2-7; 7 bases are a match to TRBD1. Germline values: CDR1 MNHEY, CDR2 SMNVEV (reference sequence). The J segment lost 5 bases and the V segment lost 1 base, leaving 11 bases of the junction unmatched. There are 16 residues in the CDR3. CDR3: CASSLWVPGQGDEQYF. Written as DNA, the CDR3 is TGTGCCAGCAGTTTATGGGTTCCGGGGCAGGGGGACGAGCAGTACTTC.

The gene calls are TRBV7-9 and TRBJ2-7, with TRBD1 identical over 7 bases. The ends lost 6 bases at V and 9 bases at J; junction bases unmatched: 14. Germline V gene sequence: CDR1 SEHNR, CDR2 FQNEAQ (reference sequence). CDR3 length: 14 residues. The CDR3 loop reads CASSSGTAPFGQYF. As DNA, the CDR3 is TGTGCCAGCAGTTCTGGGACAGCGCCATTTGGGCAGTACTTC.

V and J are TRBV6-2 or TRBV6-3 and TRBJ1-4; D may be TRBD1 (6 bases). V was pared by 5 bases and J by 8 bases, with 12 bases between. The CDR3 covers 13 residues. Germline V lookup: CDR1 MNHEY, CDR2 SVGEGT. The CDR3 coding sequence is TGTGCCAGCAGTCGACCCACAGGGGAAAAACTGTTTTTT. Amino acid sequence: CASSRPTGEKLFF.

The chain couples TRBV3-1 (or the pseudogene TRBV3-2) to TRBJ1-3, with no clear D. Per germline, CDR1 LGHDT and CDR2 YNNKEL (reference sequence). Trimming took off 5 bases at V and 0 bases at J, with 8 bases between the two ends. The CDR3 has 14 amino acids. The CDR3 region is CASSSWPSGNTIYF. CDR3 in DNA: TGTGCCAGCAGCTCCTGGCCCTCTGGAAACACCATATATTTT.

This chain joins TRBV28 and TRBJ1-5; no firm D call. The V end was cut by 0 bases, the J end by 3 bases, with 15 bases between. The length of the CDR3 is 17 residues. Germline V gene data show CDR1 as MDHEN and CDR2 as SYDVKM. The CDR3 sequence is CASSLWIGGGNNQPQHF. The CDR3 region has the DNA TGTGCCAGCAGTTTATGGATCGGAGGAGGAAACAATCAGCCCCAGCATTTT. Complete variable domain (other parts from reference TRBV28 and TRBJ1-5): DVKVTQSSRYLVKRTGEKVFLECVQDMDHENMFWYRQDPGLGLRLIYFSYDVKMKEKGDIPEGYSVSREKKERFSLILESASTNQTSMYLCASSLWIGGGNNQPQHFGDGTRLSIL.

The V call is TRBV15, the J call TRBJ1-4; D unresolved. Germline CDR1 is LNHNV and CDR2 is YYDKDF (reference sequence). This CDR3 region has 12 residues. V was cut by 3 bases and J by 7 bases, with 6 bases left in between. DNA of the CDR3: TGTGCCACCAGCAGGAGCGGTGAAAAACTGTTTTTT. Residues: CATSRSGEKLFF.

The chain combines TRBV6-5 with TRBJ1-4; 7 bases are a match to TRBD1. This CDR3 has 14 amino acids. Per germline, CDR1 MNHEY and CDR2 SVGAGI. V was clipped by 7 bases and J by 6 bases; unmatched bases: 8. CDR3 nucleotides: TGTGCCAGCAACCCCCAGGGGGTTTATGAAAAACTGTTTTTT. Amino acid sequence: CASNPQGVYEKLFF.

This clone appeared a few times. The J gene is TRBJ2-7, the V gene TRBV27; TRBD2 aligns across 7 bases. With 6 bases clipped from V and 2 bases from J, the junction kept 7 bases outside the gene matches. CDR1 and CDR2 (germline): MNHEY, SMNVEV (reference sequence). The CDR3 length is 14 residues. The CDR3 DNA sequence: TGTGCCAGCAGCCCCTGGGGGGGTCCCTACGAGCAGTACTTC. Translation: CASSPWGGPYEQYF.

The CDR3 DNA reads TGCGCCAGCAGCCAAGATTGGATTTCTGGGGGGTGGACCTACGAGCAGTACTTC. Its protein is CASSQDWISGGWTYEQYF. V is TRBV4-1 and J is TRBJ2-7; maybe TRBD2 (6 bases). Germline CDR1 reads MGHRA; CDR2 reads YSYEKL. The V gene lost 0 bases and the J gene lost 2 bases, with 20 bases spanning the gap. This CDR3 has 18 amino acids.

The rearrangement links TRBV9 to TRBJ1-2; D is perhaps TRBD1 (6 bases). The V end was cut by 0 bases, the J end by 6 bases, with 18 bases between. The CDR3 runs to 16 residues. Germline loops: CDR1 SGDLS, CDR2 YYNGEE. The CDR3: CASSVELGRGDDGYTF. The CDR3 DNA is TGTGCCAGCAGCGTAGAGTTGGGCAGGGGTGACGATGGCTACACCTTC. The complete variable domain, with remaining parts taken from reference TRBV9 and TRBJ1-2, reads DSGVTQTPKHLITATGQRVTLRCSPRSGDLSVYWYQQSLDQGLQFLIQYYNGEERAKGNILERFSAQQFPDLHSELNLSSLELGDSALYFCASSVELGRGDDGYTFGSGTRLTVV.

The chain carries TRBV30 and TRBJ1-5, with TRBD1 matching 8 bases. Germline CDR1 reads GTSNPN; CDR2 reads SVGIG (reference sequence). The CDR3 has 15 residues. J lost 4 bases, V lost 1 base, and 6 bases had no gene match. This CDR3 is CAWSERDRFNQPQHF. The CDR3, as DNA: TGTGCCTGGAGTGAGAGGGACAGGTTTAATCAGCCCCAGCATTTT.

CDR3 DNA: TGTGCCAGCGCGGAGGCGGATGGCTACACCTTC. Protein: CASAEADGYTF. V usage is TRBV6-5 and J usage is TRBJ1-2, with D unclear. Trimming removed 8 bases at V and 6 bases at J, with 10 bases between. In germline, CDR1 is MNHEY, CDR2 SVGAGI. The CDR3 extends over 11 amino acids.

On this clone itself: Additional DNA sequences in this sample encode the identical CDR3. V is TRBV28 and J is TRBJ2-7; D possibly corresponds to TRBD1 (5 bases). The CDR3 length is 12 residues. Germline V gives CDR1 MDHEN, CDR2 SYDVKM. V was pared by 5 bases and J by 3 bases, with 8 bases between. The CDR3 nucleotides read TGTGCCAGCAGTCTAGGGGTCTACGAGCAGTACTTC. Amino acids: CASSLGVYEQYF.

The chain is built from TRBV18 and TRBJ1-5; 7 bases are a match to TRBD1. V shed 0 bases and J 6 bases; nucleotides not matched to a gene: 8. The CDR3 length is 16 residues. Germline-derived CDR1 and CDR2 are KGHSH and LQKENI. The CDR3 DNA sequence: TGTGCCAGCTCACCACCGTCGGGACAGAAACTTCAGCCCCAGCATTTT. Translated, it gives CASSPPSGQKLQPQHF.

The CDR3 region has the DNA TGTGCCAGCTCATCAACCACTAGCGGGTTTAGCTCCTACGAGCAGTACTTC. It translates to CASSSTTSGFSSYEQYF. The J gene is TRBJ2-7, the V gene TRBV18; 9 bases fit TRBD2. Unmatched junction bases numbered 11, after V lost 5 bases and J lost 0 bases. Per germline, CDR1 KGHSH and CDR2 LQKENI. The CDR3 is 17 residues long.

The chain joins TRBV5-1 to TRBJ2-5; possibly TRBD1 for D (5 bases). With 4 bases removed from V and 4 bases from J, the gap between germline ends came to 17 bases. This CDR3 region has 15 residues. CDR1 is SGHRS and CDR2 is YFSETQ in the germline V gene. As DNA, the CDR3 is TGCGCCAGCAGCGACCCTCAGGGTCGGGCAGAGACCCAGTACTTC. Its translation: CASSDPQGRAETQYF.

This clone was seen once. The V call is TRBV27, the J call TRBJ1-2, with 7 bases lining up with TRBD1. The V gene's germline CDR1 is MNHEY and CDR2 SMNVEV (reference sequence). V shed 6 bases and J 0 bases; nucleotides not matched to a gene: 1. The CDR3 extends over 13 amino acids. DNA for the CDR3: TGTGCCAGCAGGACAGGGCCTAACTATGGCTACACCTTC. As protein: CASRTGPNYGYTF.

The chain links TRBV10-1 to TRBJ1-2; D ambiguous. Germline assignment: CDR1 WNHNN and CDR2 SYGVQD (reference sequence). This CDR3 has 14 amino acids. Deletions cut 7 bases from V and 3 bases from J, with 15 bases between. CDR3 in amino acids: CASIQRGGYYGYTF. CDR3 DNA: TGCGCCAGCATCCAGCGGGGAGGGTACTATGGCTACACCTTC.

The rearrangement links TRBV6-2 or TRBV6-3 to TRBJ1-1; no definite D call. V lost 1 base, J lost 0 bases, and 9 bases lay in between. Germline V lookup: CDR1 MNHEY, CDR2 SVGEGT. The CDR3 is made up of 15 amino acids. DNA of the CDR3: TGTGCCAGCAGTTACTGGGCTGAAATGAACACTGAAGCTTTCTTT. Protein sequence: CASSYWAEMNTEAFF.

The chain recombines TRBV21-1 with TRBJ1-2. TRBV21-1 is a pseudogene. The CDR3 runs to 24 residues. CDR3 loop: CASSKEIGRGSSSWPSSPFYGYTF. In DNA form, the CDR3 reads TGTGCCAGCAGCAAAGAGATCGGCAGAGGGAGCTCTAGTTGGCCCTCTAGTCCTTTCTATGGCTACACCTTC.